This passage covers 30 T cell receptor beta chains from one sample sequenced in a study of T-cell reconstitution after alpha-beta-depleted transplantation in children listed by TCRdb under 2016. The library came from PCR. Data came from an Illumina HiSeq 2500. To normalize quantification of the TCRbeta repertoire, the TCR libraries were built with molecular barcoding that relied on unique molecular identifiers. TCRdb applied fastp at Q25 and MiXCR to the public reads, then kept only in-frame beta chains. When rows share a CDR3 protein, they turn into one entry using the most common DNA and genes. For this sample there are 900,000 or so distinct CDR3 sequences; less than 20% appear just once. In total, the top ten clones hold around 5.3% of the sample. The sample's treatment or condition label, in plain terms: allogeneic hematopoietic cell transplantation with graft depleted of TCRalphabeta T cells and CD19 B cells.

The sample was PBMCs, mostly from graft donor cells, taken 360 days after TCRalphabeta/CD19-depleted stem cell transplant. Every receptor here comes from a male patient aged 10-17 years who had a stem cell transplant for acute lymphoblastic leukemia, so the T cells may come from the graft donor.

The chain is built from TRBV12-3 or TRBV12-4 and TRBJ1-4; perhaps TRBD1 as D (6 bases). V lost 6 bases and J lost 7, with 18 bases in between. The CDR3 runs to 15 residues. The CDR3 protein is CASRDTGYRSEKLFF. The CDR3 DNA follows: TGTGCCAGCAGGGATACAGGGTATAGGAGTGAAAAACTGTTTTTT.

The chain recombines TRBV27 with TRBJ2-7; the match to TRBD1 covers 9 bases. Germline CDR1 is MNHEY and CDR2 is SMNVEV (reference sequence). CDR3 size: 13 residues. The trim removed 3 bases at V and 9 bases at J, leaving 6 bases unmatched. CDR3 amino acids: CASSLWTGEGQYF. Written as DNA, the CDR3 is TGTGCCAGCAGTTTGTGGACAGGGGAGGGGCAGTACTTC.

This clonotype was detected many times. The CDR3 reads CASSYPGQAYNEQFF. In DNA form, the CDR3 reads TGCGCCAGCTCGTATCCGGGACAGGCTTACAATGAGCAGTTCTTC. The rearrangement uses TRBV5-1 and TRBJ2-1; TRBD1 matches at 8 bases. The CDR3 loop spans 15 amino acids. CDR1 SGHRS and CDR2 YFSETQ come from the germline V gene. The V and J ends lost 7 bases and 4 bases, in that order; junction bases with no gene match: 10.

This clonotype was recorded a few times. The rearrangement links TRBV5-1 to TRBJ1-1, with 8 positions matching TRBD1. The CDR3 covers 16 residues. CDR1 and CDR2 (germline): SGHRS, YFSETQ. J was trimmed by 7 bases and V by 4 bases; bases with no gene match: 15. CDR3 nucleotide sequence: TGCGCCAGCAGCCGGACCCCGGACAGGGTATCGATTGAAGCTTTCTTT. Its protein is CASSRTPDRVSIEAFF. Combining the CDR3 with reference TRBV5-1 and TRBJ1-1 gives the whole variable domain KAGVTQTPRYLIKTRGQQVTLSCSPISGHRSVSWYQQTPGQGLQFLFEYFSETQRNKGNFPGRFSGRQFSNSRSEMNVSTLELGDSALYLCASSRTPDRVSIEAFFGQGTRLTVV.

The genes are TRBV24-1 and TRBJ2-1, with TRBD1 as a possible D gene (6 bases). Trimming cost V 2 bases and J 9 bases, with 16 bases left between them. There are 15 residues in the CDR3. CDR1 KGHDR and CDR2 SFDVKD come from the germline V gene. CDR3 sequence: CATSDSGRTVSEQFF. DNA of the CDR3: TGTGCCACCAGTGATTCCGGCAGGACAGTGTCTGAGCAGTTCTTC.

This clonotype has a handful of counts. This sequence joins TRBV12-5 and TRBJ2-7; D may be TRBD1 (6 bases). Germline V gene sequence: CDR1 LGHNT, CDR2 FRNRAP. The CDR3 covers 14 residues. V lost 5 bases to trimming and J lost 5 bases, with 16 bases between them. In DNA form, the CDR3 reads TGTGCTAGTGGTCCCGGGGATGGGGGCCACGAGCAGTACTTC. Its protein product is CASGPGDGGHEQYF.

This clonotype was counted between two and nine times. V is TRBV12-3 or TRBV12-4 and J is TRBJ2-3, with TRBD1 matching 10 bases. The trim removed 8 bases at V and 3 bases at J, leaving 8 bases unmatched. The CDR3 is 15 residues long. For the CDR3, the DNA is TGTGCCAGCGGGACGACAGGGGGCCTGACAGATACGCAGTATTTT. Translation gives CASGTTGGLTDTQYF.

The chain recombines TRBV29-1 with TRBJ2-7; 8 nucleotides match TRBD2. The germline CDR1 and CDR2 sequences are SQVTM and ANQGSEA. The CDR3 has 13 residues. V dropped 4 bases and J dropped 2; count of bases not matched to a gene: 4. CDR3 nucleotides: TGCAGCGTTGGCCTGACTAGCGCCTACGAGCAGTACTTC. Translated, it gives CSVGLTSAYEQYF.

The V and J genes are TRBV20-1 and TRBJ2-4, with unresolved D. Deletions cut 3 bases from V and 6 bases from J, with 9 bases between. CDR1 is DFQATT, CDR2 SNEGSKA, per germline (reference sequence). This CDR3 is 12 amino acids long. The CDR3 region is CSASRPGNIQYF. The CDR3 coding sequence is TGCAGTGCTAGCCGGCCGGGAAACATTCAGTACTTC.

This clonotype was seen many times. Here the CDR3 DNA reads TGCGCCAGCAGCTTTCTTCCTAGCACAGATACGCAGTATTTT. Translation: CASSFLPSTDTQYF. The J gene is TRBJ2-3, the V gene TRBV5-1; D uncertain. V was trimmed by 2 bases and J by 0 bases, leaving 7 bases between them. Germline CDR1 is SGHRS and CDR2 is YFSETQ. The CDR3 has 14 residues.

This clonotype was seen only a few times. The genes are TRBV4-1 and TRBJ2-7; 11 bases line up with TRBD2. The junction had 10 bases not matched to a gene; V was cut back by 3 bases and J by 3 bases. Per germline, CDR1 MGHRA and CDR2 YSYEKL. CDR3 length equals 17 residues. CDR3 protein: CASSQQTSGSLFYEQYF. CDR3 bases: TGCGCCAGCAGCCAGCAAACTAGCGGGAGCCTCTTCTACGAGCAGTACTTC.

This clonotype was found a few times. The V call is TRBV5-1, the J call TRBJ1-5; D is uncertain. The CDR3 runs 15 residues. Deletions cut 0 bases from V and 1 base from J, with 8 bases between. Germline lookup yields CDR1 SGHRS and CDR2 YFSETQ. This CDR3 is CASSLDAASNQPQHF. The CDR3 DNA is TGCGCCAGCAGCTTGGATGCAGCGAGCAATCAGCCCCAGCATTTT.

This clonotype was counted between two and nine times. J is TRBJ2-1 and V is TRBV7-3, with TRBD2 matching 16 bases. CDR1 SGHTA and CDR2 FQGTGA come from the germline V gene. The CDR3 runs 16 residues. V lost 4 bases, J lost 7 bases, and 4 bases stayed unmatched. The chain's CDR3 is CASSSPGLAGGNEQFF. The CDR3, as DNA: TGTGCCAGCAGCTCCCCGGGACTAGCGGGAGGGAATGAGCAGTTCTTC.

This clonotype was observed a handful of times. The chain carries TRBV12-3 or TRBV12-4 and TRBJ2-5; D tentatively reads TRBD1 or TRBD2 (6 bases each). CDR3 length: 15 residues. Trimming cost V 6 bases and J 9 bases, with 23 bases left between them. The CDR3 region has the DNA TGTGCCAGCAGCCGAGTGGGGGGCTCACATATACCCCAGTACTTC. It encodes CASSRVGGSHIPQYF.

In its sample, this clonotype was seen a few times. The genes are TRBV21-1 and TRBJ2-7; the table gives TRBD2 as D, unverified against the DNA. TRBV21-1 is a documented pseudogene. This CDR3 region has 12 residues. The CDR3 bases are TGTGCCAGCCTCCTCCTGTCCTACGAGCAGTACTTC. It yields the protein CASLLLSYEQYF.

J is TRBJ2-7 and V is TRBV5-1; the D gene could be TRBD1 or TRBD2 (5 bases each). The V end lost 6 bases, the J end lost 2 bases, and 12 bases lay between the germline ends. Germline CDR1 SGHRS, CDR2 YFSETQ. This CDR3 has 13 residues. DNA for the CDR3: TGCGCCAGCAAGGGGAGAGGGACCTACGAGCAGTACTTC. It specifies CASKGRGTYEQYF. Full variable domain (outside the CDR3, taken from reference TRBV5-1 and TRBJ2-7): KAGVTQTPRYLIKTRGQQVTLSCSPISGHRSVSWYQQTPGQGLQFLFEYFSETQRNKGNFPGRFSGRQFSNSRSEMNVSTLELGDSALYLCASKGRGTYEQYFGPGTRLTVT.

V and J are TRBV29-1 and TRBJ2-1; D gene unclear. The V end lost 4 bases, the J end lost 13 bases, and 26 bases lay between the germline ends. This CDR3 is 15 amino acids long. Germline V lookup: CDR1 SQVTM, CDR2 ANQGSEA. The CDR3 protein is CSVVGVYDPRTQQFF. The CDR3 coding sequence is TGCAGCGTTGTAGGCGTATATGACCCGCGGACCCAACAGTTCTTC.

J is TRBJ2-6 and V is TRBV7-2; D is uncertain. The CDR3 totals 16 residues. V dropped 2 bases and J dropped 0 bases, with 8 bases sitting between them. Germline assignment: CDR1 SGHTA and CDR2 FQGNSA. The CDR3 loop is CASSLRQASGANVLTF. The DNA for the CDR3 is TGTGCCAGCAGCTTACGCCAGGCCTCTGGGGCCAACGTCCTGACTTTC.

This clonotype was seen only a few times. The V gene is TRBV7-8, the J gene TRBJ2-1; D gene uncertain. CDR1 and CDR2 (germline): SGHVS, FQNEAQ. CDR3 length: 12 residues. V was cut by 0 bases and J by 15 bases, with 12 bases left in between. The CDR3: CASSLAPLDWFF. The CDR3 DNA reads as TGTGCCAGCAGCTTAGCTCCCTTAGATTGGTTCTTC.

The V call is TRBV21-1, the J call TRBJ1-1; TRBD1, the table's D call, lacks a check against the DNA. TRBV21-1 is described as a pseudogene. CDR3 size: 16 residues. CDR3 sequence reads: CASSKALGTGVFGAFF. The CDR3 DNA reads TGTGCCAGCAGCAAAGCGCTAGGGACAGGGGTGTTTGGAGCTTTCTTT.

In its sample, this clonotype was seen a few times. The rearrangement joins TRBV5-1 to TRBJ1-1, with D possibly TRBD1 on 5 matching bases. CDR1 SGHRS and CDR2 YFSETQ come from the germline V gene. The V gene lost 3 bases and the J gene lost 0 bases, with 18 bases spanning the gap. The CDR3 is 17 residues long. The CDR3 loop reads CASSSPRGRDLNTEAFF. CDR3 sequence (DNA): TGCGCCAGCAGCTCCCCCCGAGGCAGGGATTTGAACACTGAAGCTTTCTTT.

The rearrangement joins TRBV5-1 to TRBJ1-2, with 10 bases that match TRBD1. The CDR3 extends over 15 amino acids. Germline assignment: CDR1 SGHRS and CDR2 YFSETQ. The V gene end was trimmed by 3 bases and the J gene end by 9 bases; junction bases not matched to a gene: 11. The CDR3 here is CASSSWTGGEVRYTF. DNA of the CDR3: TGCGCCAGCAGCTCCTGGACAGGGGGAGAGGTGCGCTACACCTTC. Complete variable domain (other parts from reference TRBV5-1 and TRBJ1-2): KAGVTQTPRYLIKTRGQQVTLSCSPISGHRSVSWYQQTPGQGLQFLFEYFSETQRNKGNFPGRFSGRQFSNSRSEMNVSTLELGDSALYLCASSSWTGGEVRYTFGSGTRLTVV.

The chain joins TRBV5-1 to TRBJ2-1, with a weak D call TRBD2 (5 bases). The germline CDR1 and CDR2 sequences are SGHRS and YFSETQ. V lost 3 bases to trimming and J lost 7 bases, with 26 bases between them. The CDR3 has 18 residues. DNA of the CDR3: TGCGCCAGCAGCTATAGAGAAGTTAATGTTGAGGGTCTAAATGAGCAGTTCTTC. Translation: CASSYREVNVEGLNEQFF. Full variable domain (outside the CDR3, taken from reference TRBV5-1 and TRBJ2-1): KAGVTQTPRYLIKTRGQQVTLSCSPISGHRSVSWYQQTPGQGLQFLFEYFSETQRNKGNFPGRFSGRQFSNSRSEMNVSTLELGDSALYLCASSYREVNVEGLNEQFFGPGTRLTVL.

In this sample, this clonotype turned up many times. V is TRBV2 and J is TRBJ2-2, with unresolved D. This CDR3 spans 14 amino acids. Trimming pared 8 bases from V and 4 bases from J, leaving 14 bases between. The germline V gene has CDR1 SNHLY and CDR2 FYNNEI. The CDR3 sequence is CASRLSVVTGELFF. CDR3 nucleotide sequence: TGTGCCAGCCGCCTCTCTGTAGTCACCGGGGAGCTGTTTTTT.

This clonotype was seen a handful of times. The chain joins TRBV14 to TRBJ2-7; maybe TRBD1 (5 bases). Germline V gives CDR1 SGHDN, CDR2 FVKESK. The CDR3 contains 14 residues. Trimming shortened V by 1 base and J by 3 bases, and 10 bases separated the two germline ends. The CDR3 coding sequence is TGTGCCAGCAGCCAAGTGGGGCAGGGCTACGAGCAGTACTTC. Protein: CASSQVGQGYEQYF.

The chain uses TRBV25-1 and TRBJ1-1; D is ambiguous. The germline V gene encodes CDR1 MGHDK and CDR2 SYGVNS. The CDR3 is 15 residues long. Trimming pared 4 bases from V and 0 bases from J, leaving 12 bases between. CDR3 nucleotide sequence: TGTGCCAGCAGTGGTTCGTCGTTCCTGAACACTGAAGCTTTCTTT. This encodes CASSGSSFLNTEAFF. Using reference TRBV25-1 and TRBJ1-1 for the parts outside the CDR3, the full variable domain is EADIYQTPRYLVIGTGKKITLECSQTMGHDKMYWYQQDPGMELHLIHYSYGVNSTEKGDLSSESTVSRIRTEHFPLTLESARPSHTSQYLCASSGSSFLNTEAFFGQGTRLTVV.

This clonotype was recorded at least ten times. The chain joins TRBV27 to TRBJ2-7; 7 bases align to TRBD1. In germline, CDR1 is MNHEY, CDR2 SMNVEV (reference sequence). The ends lost 8 bases at V and 6 bases at J; junction bases unmatched: 7. This CDR3 region has 12 residues. In DNA, the CDR3 is TGTGCCAGCCGGGACAGTTTAAGCGAGCAGTACTTC. Residues: CASRDSLSEQYF.

This clonotype has at least ten counts. The chain links TRBV4-2 to TRBJ2-1, with TRBD2 identical over 8 bases. After removal of 4 bases from V and 6 bases from J, the junction contained 17 bases not matched to a gene. CDR3 size: 18 residues. Germline-derived CDR1 and CDR2 are LGHNA and YNFKEQ. This chain's CDR3 is CASSPEVVSGILLNEQFF. DNA of the CDR3: TGTGCCAGCAGCCCGGAGGTTGTTAGCGGGATCCTCCTCAATGAGCAGTTCTTC.

This clonotype has only a few counts. The chain is built from TRBV5-1 and TRBJ2-7; D gene unclear. The CDR3 loop spans 14 amino acids. Germline V CDR1 and CDR2: SGHRS, YFSETQ. V lost 0 bases and J 5 bases, leaving 12 bases between the germline ends. CDR3 residues: CASSLVGQLDEQYF. The CDR3 DNA sequence: TGCGCCAGCAGCTTGGTAGGGCAGCTTGACGAGCAGTACTTC.

This rearrangement joins TRBV7-9 to TRBJ2-5; D is uncertain. This CDR3 has 13 residues. V shed 10 bases and J shed 2 bases, with 14 bases lying between them. The germline CDR1 and CDR2 sequences are SEHNR and FQNEAQ (reference sequence). The CDR3 loop is CATSSVGQETQYF. For the CDR3, the DNA is TGTGCCACTTCTTCGGTTGGGCAAGAGACCCAGTACTTC.